These 32 T cell receptor beta chains share one sample of origin, sequenced in a study of T-cell reconstitution after alpha-beta-depleted transplantation in children. TCRbeta library construction was performed incorporating unique molecular identifiers. TCRdb recomputed calls from the PCR reads with MiXCR, one row per CDR3 protein. The profile shows some 350,000 distinct CDR3 sequences, about 16% of them singletons. The source was PBMCs, mostly from graft donor cells, collected 360 days after TCRalphabeta/CD19-depleted stem cell transplant. The receptor set was obtained from a male patient between 2 and 10 years old who had a stem cell transplant for acute lymphoblastic leukemia, so the T cells may come from the graft donor.

This clonotype occurred a few times. The rearrangement uses TRBV29-1 and TRBJ1-1, with 8 bases identical to TRBD1. Per germline, CDR1 SQVTM and CDR2 ANQGSEA. The CDR3 spans 15 residues. V was pared by 7 bases and J by 6 bases, with 16 bases of the junction left unmatched. CDR3 amino acids: CSDLPRGLELSEAFF. In DNA, the CDR3 is TGCAGCGACCTACCCAGGGGGCTGGAGCTCTCTGAAGCTTTCTTT.

This clonotype was counted only a few times. The chain couples TRBV12-3 or TRBV12-4 to TRBJ2-7; TRBD2 agrees at 15 bases. The CDR3 is made up of 14 amino acids. The ends lost 6 bases at V and 6 bases at J; junction bases unmatched: 3. This CDR3 reads CASRVGLAGGEQYF. CDR3 nucleotides: TGTGCCAGCAGGGTGGGACTAGCGGGAGGCGAGCAGTACTTC.

This chain uses TRBV2 with TRBJ2-3; 11 positions agree with TRBD2. Germline values: CDR1 SNHLY, CDR2 FYNNEI. This CDR3 spans 16 amino acids. V lost 6 bases and J lost 2; bases outside the gene matches: 7. This chain's CDR3 is CASSRLAGRTTDTQYF. CDR3 bases: TGTGCCAGCAGCAGACTAGCGGGACGAACCACAGATACGCAGTATTTT.

The J gene is TRBJ2-2, the V gene TRBV4-3, with D perhaps being TRBD1 or TRBD2 (6 bases each). The V gene lost 0 bases and the J gene lost 7 bases, with 21 bases spanning the gap. Per germline, CDR1 LGHNA and CDR2 YSLEER. This CDR3 has 18 amino acids. The CDR3 nucleotides read TGCGCCAGCAGCCAAGAATACAGGGAGGTAAATAATCGCGGGGAGCTGTTTTTT. Its translation is CASSQEYREVNNRGELFF.

At least ten counts were recorded for this clonotype. V gene TRBV6-2 or TRBV6-3 combines with J gene TRBJ1-5; a possible D gene is TRBD1 (5 bases). Germline CDR1 MNHEY, CDR2 SVGEGT. This CDR3 has 13 amino acids. V was clipped by 6 bases and J by 4 bases, with 10 bases between them. CDR3 protein: CASRRGRNQPQHF. The CDR3 bases are TGTGCCAGCAGGAGGGGACGAAATCAGCCCCAGCATTTT.

At least ten counts were recorded for this clonotype. J is TRBJ2-3 and V is TRBV10-3; 8 positions agree with TRBD2. The CDR3 sequence is 18 residues long. V gave up 6 bases and J gave up 2 bases; unmatched junction bases: 16. Germline loops: CDR1 ENHRY, CDR2 SYGVKD. The CDR3 DNA reads TGTGCCATCAGCCCCAATCGGGGGAGCGGGAGAGTCACAGATACGCAGTATTTT. This translates into CAISPNRGSGRVTDTQYF.

The chain carries TRBV20-1 and TRBJ2-2, with TRBD2 as a possible D gene (6 bases). The CDR3 has 13 amino acids. The V and J ends lost 7 bases and 1 base respectively, with 10 bases between them. Per the germline V gene, CDR1 is DFQATT and CDR2 is SNEGSKA (reference sequence). CDR3 residues: CSVGRENTGELFF. The CDR3 DNA is TGCAGTGTTGGGCGGGAGAACACCGGGGAGCTGTTTTTT.

The rearrangement uses TRBV5-6 and TRBJ2-7; D is uncertain. CDR1 is SGHDT and CDR2 is YYEEEE in the germline V gene. CDR3 size: 14 residues. The ends were cut back, 4 bases at V and 3 bases at J, with 14 bases in the middle. CDR3 DNA: TGTGCCAGCAGCGAAACCACTTCCATCTACGAGCAGTACTTC. Translated, it gives CASSETTSIYEQYF.

There are a few counts of this clonotype. The chain is built from TRBV4-3 and TRBJ2-7; 7 bases agree with TRBD1. The J segment lost 2 bases and the V segment lost 5 bases, leaving 3 bases of the junction unmatched. Germline-derived CDR1 and CDR2 are LGHNA and YSLEER. This CDR3 is built from 13 residues. For the CDR3, the DNA is TGCGCCAGCAGCAATACAGGGGCCTACGAGCAGTACTTC. Amino acid sequence: CASSNTGAYEQYF.

The rearrangement links TRBV12-3 or TRBV12-4 to TRBJ1-4; D is undetermined. With 7 bases removed from V and 5 bases from J, the gap between germline ends came to 8 bases. The CDR3 contains 12 residues. CDR3 sequence: CASTRENEKLFF. The CDR3 nucleotides read TGTGCCAGCACGAGGGAAAATGAAAAACTGTTTTTT.

This clonotype has a handful of counts. The chain links TRBV6-2 or TRBV6-3 to TRBJ2-3, with D perhaps TRBD1 or TRBD2 (5 bases each). The germline V and J ends were trimmed by 7 bases and 2 bases, with 22 bases remaining between them. The CDR3 is 17 residues long. The germline V gene encodes CDR1 MNHEY and CDR2 SVGEGT. The CDR3 nucleotides are TGTGCCAGCACCGACCCCGGGACGGTCCTCTACACAGATACGCAGTATTTT. This sequence encodes CASTDPGTVLYTDTQYF.

This chain uses TRBV12-3 or TRBV12-4 with TRBJ2-5, with 15 bases aligning to TRBD2. V lost 2 bases to trimming and J lost 5 bases; unmatched junction nucleotides: 6. CDR3 length: 17 residues. CDR3 nucleotide sequence: TGTGCCAGCAGTTTAATGGGACTAGCGGGAGGCGGTGAGACCCAGTACTTC. It encodes CASSLMGLAGGGETQYF.

CDR3 sequence: CASSQAPGQGYNEQFF. CDR3 coding DNA: TGTGCCAGCAGCCAAGCGCCGGGACAGGGTTACAATGAGCAGTTCTTC. The chain uses TRBV14 and TRBJ2-1, with TRBD1 identical over 9 bases. Germline V gives CDR1 SGHDN, CDR2 FVKESK. The V segment lost 1 base and the J segment 4 bases; nucleotides outside the gene matches: 5. This CDR3 contains 16 residues.

This chain joins TRBV10-3 and TRBJ2-3; a possible D gene is TRBD2 (5 bases). Trimming removed 3 bases at V and 2 bases at J, with 15 bases between. The CDR3 spans 16 residues. Germline V CDR1 and CDR2: ENHRY, SYGVKD. CDR3 in amino acids: CAISEGSGVHTDTQYF. CDR3 bases: TGTGCCATCAGTGAAGGGTCCGGGGTTCACACAGATACGCAGTATTTT.

This chain links TRBV4-1 with TRBJ1-1, with a tentative D call TRBD1 (5 bases). V shed 0 bases and J shed 5 bases, with 22 bases lying between them. CDR1 and CDR2 from the germline V gene are MGHRA and YSYEKL. This CDR3 spans 18 amino acids. The CDR3 loop is CASSQDPSYGGIQTEAFF. CDR3 DNA: TGCGCCAGCAGCCAAGATCCATCGTATGGGGGGATTCAGACTGAAGCTTTCTTT.

This clonotype was observed many times. The junction and the germline gene differ at one end; a read error may be behind it. The chain carries TRBV7-7 and TRBJ2-1; 9 bases are shared with TRBD2. Germline CDR1 reads SSHAT; CDR2 reads FNYEAQ (reference sequence). The CDR3 extends over 15 amino acids. The CDR3 loop is CASSKAGGSYNEQFF. CDR3 in DNA: TGTGCTAGCAGCAAAGCGGGAGGCTCCTACAATGAGCAGTTCTTC.

J is TRBJ2-7 and V is TRBV5-1; tentative D call: TRBD1 (5 bases). Germline values: CDR1 SGHRS, CDR2 YFSETQ. Trimming left V 1 base short and J 2 bases short, with 13 bases between. CDR3 length equals 15 residues. This CDR3 reads CASSLFPTVAYEQYF. Written as DNA, the CDR3 is TGCGCCAGCAGCTTGTTTCCGACAGTTGCCTACGAGCAGTACTTC.

This clonotype turned up a few times. The V call is TRBV9, the J call TRBJ2-3, with no clear D. CDR3 size: 14 residues. Trimming removed 4 bases from V and 2 bases from J, with 11 bases in between. The germline V gene has CDR1 SGDLS and CDR2 YYNGEE. The CDR3 spells CASSPPSPTDTQYF. CDR3 coding DNA: TGTGCCAGCAGCCCTCCGTCACCCACAGATACGCAGTATTTT.

This clonotype turned up a few times. The chain joins TRBV6-5 to TRBJ2-2; D is perhaps TRBD2 (5 bases). V lost 5 bases, J lost 5 bases, and 12 bases lay in between. CDR1 is MNHEY and CDR2 is SVGAGI in the germline V gene. The CDR3 has 14 amino acids. CDR3 amino acids: CASSNGLMTGELFF. CDR3 DNA sequence: TGTGCCAGCAGTAACGGACTGATGACCGGGGAGCTGTTTTTT.

Concerning this clonotype: A junction boundary mismatches the germline segment, possibly from a read error. The chain joins TRBV7-9 to TRBJ2-3, with 14 bases that match TRBD2. This CDR3 contains 13 residues. Germline V gene sequence: CDR1 SEHNR, CDR2 FQNEAQ (reference sequence). The CDR3 reads CASSLQGTSGRQF. CDR3 bases: TGTGCCAGCAGCTTACAAGGGACTAGCGGGAGACAATTT.

The chain uses TRBV3-1 and TRBJ2-3; D is unclear. Germline assignment: CDR1 LGHDT and CDR2 YNNKEL (reference sequence). The CDR3 spans 17 residues. V lost 1 base and J lost 2, with 16 bases in between. This chain's CDR3 is CASSQGPAFRITDTQYF. In nucleotides, the CDR3 is TGTGCCAGCAGCCAAGGACCAGCGTTCCGCATCACAGATACGCAGTATTTT.

There are a few counts of this clonotype. The chain couples TRBV19 to TRBJ2-5, with 8 bases identical to TRBD1. Per germline, CDR1 LNHDA and CDR2 SQIVND (reference sequence). Trimming took 5 bases from V and 5 from J; bases not matched to a gene: 7. The CDR3 is made up of 14 amino acids. CDR3 nucleotides: TGTGCCAGTAGTGCGGACAGGGTCTCTGAGACCCAGTACTTC. Residues: CASSADRVSETQYF.

This clonotype has more than one count but fewer than ten. The chain joins TRBV12-3 or TRBV12-4 to TRBJ2-7; 7 bases are a match to TRBD2. Trimming at V came to 6 bases and at J to 2 bases, leaving 10 bases not matched to a gene. The CDR3 loop spans 15 amino acids. CDR3 DNA: TGTGCCAGCAGACGAGGACTAGGCGGGACCTACGAGCAGTACTTC. Its translation is CASRRGLGGTYEQYF.

The chain is built from TRBV7-2 and TRBJ2-1; 8 bases fit TRBD2. After removal of 3 bases from V and 9 bases from J, the junction contained 7 bases not matched to a gene. The CDR3 length is 14 residues. Germline CDR1 is SGHTA and CDR2 is FQGNSA. CDR3: CASSFRGGIVEQFF. Written as DNA, the CDR3 is TGTGCCAGCAGCTTTCGGGGGGGGATTGTTGAGCAGTTCTTC.

This clonotype was seen a handful of times. The chain is built from TRBV5-1 and TRBJ2-7; D might be TRBD1 (5 bases). CDR1 is SGHRS and CDR2 is YFSETQ in the germline V gene. The CDR3 consists of 15 residues. Trimming pared 5 bases from V and 3 bases from J, leaving 18 bases between. The CDR3, as DNA: TGCGCCAGCAGTATATGGTTGGACACCTACTACGAGCAGTACTTC. Residues: CASSIWLDTYYEQYF.

This clonotype was counted only a few times. The chain employs TRBV6-6 and TRBJ1-4, with D possibly being TRBD1 (5 bases). The length of the CDR3 is 13 residues. The germline V and J ends were trimmed by 6 bases and 1 base, with 6 bases remaining between them. Germline CDR1 reads MNHNY; CDR2 reads SVGAGI (reference sequence). CDR3 sequence: CASRGVTNEKLFF. The CDR3 DNA reads TGTGCCAGCAGGGGGGTAACTAATGAAAAACTGTTTTTT.

This clonotype was recorded a few times. The chain links TRBV2 to TRBJ1-2; D not resolved. Trimming took 1 base from V and 0 from J, leaving 3 bases between them. The germline CDR1 and CDR2 sequences are SNHLY and FYNNEI. This CDR3 has 13 residues. The CDR3 is CASSEGTNYGYTF. CDR3 coding DNA: TGTGCCAGCAGTGAAGGGACTAACTATGGCTACACCTTC.

This clonotype was counted many times. The chain uses TRBV6-5 and TRBJ2-1; D is tentatively TRBD1 or TRBD2 (5 bases each). Germline V gene sequence: CDR1 MNHEY, CDR2 SVGAGI. CDR3 length: 16 residues. Trimming left V 2 bases short and J 7 bases short, with 18 bases between. In DNA form, the CDR3 reads TGTGCCAGCAGTTACGAATTAGCGAACTGGGGGAATGAGCAGTTCTTC. It codes for CASSYELANWGNEQFF.

The chain is built from TRBV11-2 and TRBJ2-5, with D unclear. The germline V gene encodes CDR1 SGHAT and CDR2 FQNNGV. V gave up 0 bases and J gave up 5 bases, with 10 bases separating them. The CDR3 has 14 amino acids. The CDR3: CASSLEAFWETQYF. In nucleotides, the CDR3 is TGTGCCAGCAGCTTAGAGGCCTTTTGGGAGACCCAGTACTTC.

V is TRBV19 and J is TRBJ2-2; the match to TRBD1 covers 9 bases. The CDR3 contains 17 residues. V dropped 0 bases and J dropped 3; count of bases not matched to a gene: 5. Germline-derived CDR1 and CDR2 are LNHDA and SQIVND (reference sequence). The CDR3 sequence is CASSIDIGTGYTGELFF. CDR3 in DNA: TGTGCCAGTAGTATAGATATCGGGACAGGGTACACCGGGGAGCTGTTTTTT. Full variable domain (missing parts from reference TRBV19 and TRBJ2-2): DGGITQSPKYLFRKEGQNVTLSCEQNLNHDAMYWYRQDPGQGLRLIYYSQIVNDFQKGDIAEGYSVSREKKESFPLTVTSAQKNPTAFYLCASSIDIGTGYTGELFFGEGSRLTVL.

This chain joins TRBV27 and TRBJ2-7; the D gene could be TRBD1 or TRBD2 (5 bases each). Germline V CDR1 and CDR2: MNHEY, SMNVEV (reference sequence). The CDR3 has 14 amino acids. V lost 4 bases, J lost 0 bases, and 10 bases lay in between. The CDR3 is CASSSAGASYEQYF. Here the CDR3 DNA reads TGTGCCAGCAGTTCGGCCGGGGCCTCCTACGAGCAGTACTTC.

In its sample, this clonotype was seen many times. The gene calls are TRBV9 and TRBJ2-2; 10 nucleotides agree with TRBD1. The V gene end was trimmed by 0 bases and the J gene end by 3 bases; junction bases not matched to a gene: 2. Per the germline V gene, CDR1 is SGDLS and CDR2 is YYNGEE. The CDR3 length is 16 residues. The DNA for the CDR3 is TGTGCCAGCAGCGTAGGACAGGGGGCATACACCGGGGAGCTGTTTTTT. This sequence encodes CASSVGQGAYTGELFF.